The next 14 T cell receptor beta chains were all read from a single sample in a study of blood T cell repertoires in COVID-19. Method: immunoSEQ multiplex PCR; TCRdb's copy keeps in-frame clones and lacks some. Among tens of thousands of clones listed, roughly 80% were seen once. Input material: PBMCs or T cells enriched from blood (not recorded which). These receptors were taken from a woman aged 40-49 years with acute COVID-19.

The chain joins TRBV27 to TRBJ2-2; possible D gene TRBD2, 6 bases. V was trimmed by 8 bases and J by 4 bases, leaving 17 bases between them. The germline CDR1 and CDR2 sequences are MNHEY and SMNVEV (reference sequence). The CDR3 contains 15 residues. The CDR3 sequence: CASGTRAGTTGELFF. CDR3 DNA sequence: TGTGCCAGCGGGACCCGGGCGGGGACCACCGGGGAGCTGTTTTTT.

The rearrangement links TRBV6-6 to TRBJ1-1, with 7 bases matching TRBD1. Trimming took 6 bases from V and 4 from J; bases not matched to a gene: 11. The CDR3 sequence is 15 residues long. In germline, CDR1 is MNHNY, CDR2 SVGAGI (reference sequence). This chain's CDR3 is CASSASRGDSTEAFF. The CDR3 bases are TGTGCCAGCAGCGCCAGTAGGGGGGACAGCACTGAAGCTTTCTTT.

The chain couples TRBV19 to TRBJ1-2; the D is unclear. V shed 3 bases and J shed 6 bases, with 14 bases lying between them. From germline, CDR1 is LNHDA and CDR2 SQIVND (reference sequence). The CDR3 contains 14 residues. CDR3 sequence (DNA): TGTGCCAGTAGTATTAGTCCCAGGCACGATGGCTACACCTTC. Translation gives CASSISPRHDGYTF.

V is TRBV27 and J is TRBJ2-3; 11 bases match TRBD2. CDR1 is MNHEY and CDR2 is SMNVEV in the germline V gene (reference sequence). V gave up 5 bases and J gave up 8 bases; unmatched junction bases: 9. The CDR3 extends over 15 amino acids. CDR3 residues: CASSTGTSGFGTQYF. CDR3 nucleotide sequence: TGTGCCAGCAGTACCGGGACTAGCGGTTTCGGTACGCAGTATTTT.

This chain connects TRBV9 to TRBJ1-1; D might be TRBD1 (6 bases). The germline CDR1 and CDR2 sequences are SGDLS and YYNGEE. Trimming removed 0 bases from V and 4 bases from J, with 10 bases in between. CDR3 length: 14 amino acids. The CDR3 loop is CASSVGGGGTEAFF. For the CDR3, the DNA is TGTGCCAGCAGCGTAGGAGGGGGTGGCACTGAAGCTTTCTTT. Full variable domain (outside the CDR3, taken from reference TRBV9 and TRBJ1-1): DSGVTQTPKHLITATGQRVTLRCSPRSGDLSVYWYQQSLDQGLQFLIQYYNGEERAKGNILERFSAQQFPDLHSELNLSSLELGDSALYFCASSVGGGGTEAFFGQGTRLTVV.

The V call is TRBV28, the J call TRBJ1-1; a weak D match, TRBD1 (5 bases). V was clipped by 5 bases and J by 3 bases, with 10 bases between them. This CDR3 is built from 13 residues. Per germline, CDR1 MDHEN and CDR2 SYDVKM. Written as DNA, the CDR3 is TGTGCCAGCAGTGGGGGGGGAGACACTGAAGCTTTCTTT. It encodes CASSGGGDTEAFF.

The chain recombines TRBV29-1 with TRBJ2-1; 11 nucleotides agree with TRBD1. The V gene's germline CDR1 is SQVTM and CDR2 ANQGSEA. Trimming at V came to 3 bases and at J to 8 bases, leaving 9 bases not matched to a gene. The CDR3 runs 15 residues. The CDR3 DNA follows: TGCAGCGTTGAGGGCGGACAGGGGGCATTCGATGAGCAGTTCTTC. Its translation is CSVEGGQGAFDEQFF.

This clone has only one observation. This chain links TRBV5-1 with TRBJ2-2; D is perhaps TRBD1 (6 bases). V dropped 4 bases and J dropped 8 bases, with 24 bases sitting between them. Germline values: CDR1 SGHRS, CDR2 YFSETQ. The CDR3 covers 17 residues. CDR3 in amino acids: CASSESSGDNPAGELFF. CDR3 sequence (DNA): TGCGCCAGCAGCGAATCCTCCGGGGACAACCCCGCGGGGGAGCTGTTTTTT.

A few counts support this clone. The chain recombines TRBV2 with TRBJ1-1, with TRBD1 as a possible D gene (6 bases). CDR3 length equals 18 residues. Germline V gives CDR1 SNHLY, CDR2 FYNNEI. Trimming removed 1 base at V and 1 base at J, with 19 bases between. The CDR3 DNA follows: TGTGCCAGCAGTGAAGGACGGCAGGGGACCAATTCGAACACTGAAGCTTTCTTT. Translating it yields CASSEGRQGTNSNTEAFF.

The V call is TRBV11-2, the J call TRBJ1-1; 8 bases are a match to TRBD1. Looked up from germline, CDR1 is SGHAT and CDR2 is FQNNGV. The V segment lost 3 bases and the J segment 3 bases; nucleotides outside the gene matches: 6. The CDR3 has 15 amino acids. CDR3 sequence: CASSFRTGTHTEAFF. CDR3 sequence (DNA): TGTGCCAGCAGCTTCCGGACAGGGACTCACACTGAAGCTTTCTTT.

This rearrangement joins TRBV27 to TRBJ1-6; weak D call: TRBD1 (5 bases). Germline loops: CDR1 MNHEY, CDR2 SMNVEV (reference sequence). The germline V and J ends were trimmed by 5 bases and 4 bases, with 15 bases remaining between them. This CDR3 region has 16 residues. CDR3 in DNA: TGTGCCAGCAGTCCATCTAGGACATTTTATAATTCACCCCTCCACTTT. Protein sequence: CASSPSRTFYNSPLHF.

The chain couples TRBV4-2 to TRBJ2-5; 7 bases fit TRBD1. The germline gives CDR1 LGHNA, CDR2 YNFKEQ. This CDR3 spans 13 amino acids. Trimming took 4 bases from V and 2 from J; bases not matched to a gene: 1. The CDR3 sequence: CASSPGQQETQYF. For the CDR3, the DNA is TGTGCCAGCAGCCCGGGACAGCAAGAGACCCAGTACTTC.

The J gene is TRBJ1-6, the V gene TRBV24-1, with D unresolved. CDR3 size: 16 residues. V was trimmed by 5 bases and J by 5 bases, leaving 15 bases between them. Germline V lookup: CDR1 KGHDR, CDR2 SFDVKD. The CDR3 region has the DNA TGTGCCACCAGTGCTTATTTGTGGGGAGATAATTCACCCCTCCACTTT. It encodes CATSAYLWGDNSPLHF.

The rearrangement links TRBV11-2 to TRBJ2-1, with 8 bases that match TRBD2. CDR1 is SGHAT and CDR2 is FQNNGV in the germline V gene. This CDR3 is 15 amino acids long. V shed 0 bases and J 2 bases; nucleotides not matched to a gene: 0. CDR3 sequence reads: CASSLERGAYNEQFF. The CDR3 DNA reads TGTGCCAGCAGCTTAGAGCGGGGGGCCTACAATGAGCAGTTCTTC.